The 31 T cell receptor beta chains presented below share a single source sample, sequenced in a study of blood T cell repertoires in COVID-19. The repertoire was sequenced with immunoSEQ multiplex PCR; TCRdb's copy has only in-frame clones and lacks some. This table has some 140,000 clones, about 75% appearing once. Material for sequencing was peripheral blood. These receptors were obtained from an elderly man with acute or convalescent COVID-19.

The chain couples TRBV11-3 to TRBJ1-1; D might be TRBD1 (5 bases). V lost 0 bases to trimming and J lost 4 bases, with 6 bases between them. The length of the CDR3 is 13 residues. CDR1 SGHNT and CDR2 YENEEA come from the germline V gene. The CDR3 here is CASSLEGGTEAFF. The CDR3 DNA sequence: TGTGCCAGCAGCTTAGAGGGGGGCACTGAAGCTTTCTTT.

The V gene is TRBV7-2, the J gene TRBJ2-5; the match to TRBD2 covers 13 bases. This CDR3 has 16 amino acids. Germline V gene sequence: CDR1 SGHTA, CDR2 FQGNSA. J gave up 5 bases and V 3 bases, and 6 bases lay outside the gene matches. CDR3 DNA: TGTGCCAGCAGCTTTTCGCGACTAGCGGGGGGTGAGACCCAGTACTTC. Its protein product is CASSFSRLAGGETQYF.

This chain links TRBV6-1 with TRBJ2-5, with TRBD2 matching over 12 bases. CDR3 length equals 16 residues. The V and J ends lost 4 bases and 4 bases, in that order; junction bases with no gene match: 7. The germline V gene has CDR1 MNHNS and CDR2 SASEGT. CDR3 nucleotide sequence: TGTGCCAGCAGTGGTCCGGGACTAGCGGGCGGAGAGACCCAGTACTTC. As protein: CASSGPGLAGGETQYF.

V is TRBV10-3 and J is TRBJ1-1, with D uncertain. The CDR3 runs 15 residues. Germline loops: CDR1 ENHRY, CDR2 SYGVKD. Trimming stripped 3 bases from V and 1 base from J, with 12 bases between. This CDR3 reads CAISDRLAENTEAFF. The CDR3 coding sequence is TGTGCCATCAGTGATCGTCTGGCCGAGAACACTGAAGCTTTCTTT.

In its sample, this clone was seen many times. The chain employs TRBV5-4 and TRBJ2-5, with 8 positions matching TRBD1. Losses at the gene ends were 4 bases for V and 4 bases for J; bases not matched to a gene: 15. Germline V gene data show CDR1 as SGHNT and CDR2 as YYREEE (reference sequence). The CDR3 covers 17 residues. The CDR3 sequence is CASSSNGQGVEAETQYF. CDR3 sequence (DNA): TGTGCCAGCAGCAGCAACGGACAGGGAGTAGAAGCAGAGACCCAGTACTTC.

In its sample, this clone was seen once. The chain joins TRBV12-5 to TRBJ2-3; 9 bases line up with TRBD2. This CDR3 region has 14 residues. Germline loops: CDR1 LGHNT, CDR2 FRNRAP. The V segment lost 7 bases and the J segment 2 bases; nucleotides outside the gene matches: 4. The CDR3 protein is CASAAGGPTDTQYF. The CDR3 region has the DNA TGTGCTAGTGCAGCGGGGGGTCCCACAGATACGCAGTATTTT.

V usage is TRBV28 and J usage is TRBJ1-4; D is uncertain. The CDR3 is 14 amino acids. V was shortened by 2 bases and J by 6 bases, with 10 bases between the two germline ends. CDR1 and CDR2 (germline): MDHEN, SYDVKM. CDR3 bases: TGTGCCAGCAGTTTACAATTATTAGATGAAAAACTGTTTTTT. As protein: CASSLQLLDEKLFF. The complete variable domain, with remaining parts taken from reference TRBV28 and TRBJ1-4, reads DVKVTQSSRYLVKRTGEKVFLECVQDMDHENMFWYRQDPGLGLRLIYFSYDVKMKEKGDIPEGYSVSREKKERFSLILESASTNQTSMYLCASSLQLLDEKLFFGSGTQLSVL.

This rearrangement joins TRBV29-1 to TRBJ1-5; tentatively, D is TRBD1 (5 bases). The ends were cut back, 4 bases at V and 3 bases at J, with 10 bases in the middle. CDR1 SQVTM and CDR2 ANQGSEA come from the germline V gene. The CDR3 extends over 13 amino acids. As DNA, the CDR3 is TGCAGCGTTGGTAAAGGGGTCAATCAGCCCCAGCATTTT. Translated: CSVGKGVNQPQHF.

This clone was picked up a small number of times. The CDR3 coding sequence is TGTGCCAGCAGCTTCAAAAGGCAGGGACAGGGTCCCGATTCACCCCTCCACTTT. This codes for CASSFKRQGQGPDSPLHF. The rearrangement links TRBV5-5 to TRBJ1-6, with 9 bases aligning to TRBD1. V shed 2 bases, J shed 8 bases, and the junction held 14 bases outside the gene matches. CDR1 is SGHKS, CDR2 YYEKEE, per germline (reference sequence). The CDR3 contains 18 residues.

This chain joins TRBV19 and TRBJ1-1; D not certain. The germline CDR1 and CDR2 sequences are LNHDA and SQIVND (reference sequence). The ends were cut back, 7 bases at V and 0 bases at J, with 15 bases in the middle. The CDR3 consists of 15 residues. The CDR3 here is CASMGRWAVNTEAFF. CDR3 DNA sequence: TGTGCCAGTATGGGGAGATGGGCGGTGAACACTGAAGCTTTCTTT.

As to this clone: Other nucleotide sequences in the sample specify the same CDR3. The chain couples TRBV5-1 to TRBJ2-5; 14 nucleotides match TRBD2. With V trimmed by 4 bases and J by 3 bases, 2 bases remained unmatched. Germline V lookup: CDR1 SGHRS, CDR2 YFSETQ. This CDR3 comprises 15 residues. CDR3 amino acids: CASSRLAGGKETQYF. In DNA form, the CDR3 reads TGCGCCAGCAGCCGACTAGCGGGGGGGAAAGAGACCCAGTACTTC.

CDR3 sequence: CASSLARGTSPGTGESEAFF. The CDR3 DNA follows: TGCGCCAGCAGCTTGGCCCGAGGGACTTCTCCCGGGACAGGGGAATCTGAAGCTTTCTTT. The rearrangement joins TRBV5-1 to TRBJ1-1, with 10 nucleotides matching TRBD1. With V trimmed by 0 bases and J by 6 bases, 20 bases remained unmatched. Germline V lookup: CDR1 SGHRS, CDR2 YFSETQ. CDR3 length: 20 residues.

The CDR3 DNA follows: TGTGCTAGTGGTTTGGTACTACTAGCGGGGGCCACAGATACGCAGTATTTT. This encodes CASGLVLLAGATDTQYF. The chain links TRBV12-5 to TRBJ2-3; 11 nucleotides align to TRBD2. Unmatched junction bases numbered 4, after V lost 0 bases and J lost 2 bases. This CDR3 spans 17 amino acids. Germline CDR1 reads LGHNT; CDR2 reads FRNRAP.

This chain uses TRBV6-5 with TRBJ2-7; TRBD1 matches 9 bases. Trimming took 4 bases from V and 4 from J; bases not matched to a gene: 5. From germline, CDR1 is MNHEY and CDR2 SVGAGI. The CDR3 runs 14 residues. The CDR3 here is CASSWGQGPYEQYF. The DNA for the CDR3 is TGTGCCAGCAGTTGGGGACAGGGTCCTTACGAGCAGTACTTC.

This clone was observed once. The chain joins TRBV4-3 to TRBJ2-1; 11 bases are shared with TRBD2. Germline CDR1 is LGHNA and CDR2 is YSLEER. V shed 2 bases and J 6 bases; nucleotides not matched to a gene: 6. There are 16 residues in the CDR3. In DNA form, the CDR3 reads TGCGCCAGCAGCCAACAAACGGGACTAGCGGCCAATGAGCAGTTCTTC. This gives the protein CASSQQTGLAANEQFF.

In its sample, this clone was seen a few times. The chain links TRBV5-4 to TRBJ2-5; maybe TRBD1 (5 bases). The CDR3 contains 12 residues. Germline CDR1 and CDR2: SGHNT and YYREEE (reference sequence). Trimming stripped 4 bases from V and 6 bases from J, with 10 bases between. The CDR3 DNA sequence: TGTGCCAGCAGCCAGGGTCTGCAGACCCAGTACTTC. The encoded protein is CASSQGLQTQYF.

The V and J genes are TRBV20-1 and TRBJ1-5; 8 bases map to TRBD1. Looked up from germline, CDR1 is DFQATT and CDR2 is SNEGSKA (reference sequence). The CDR3 sequence is 15 residues long. The V segment lost 3 bases and the J segment 6 bases; nucleotides outside the gene matches: 10. CDR3 amino acids: CSASPGRGPGQPQHF. CDR3 DNA sequence: TGCAGTGCTAGTCCAGGCAGGGGGCCAGGTCAGCCCCAGCATTTT.

This chain links TRBV2 with TRBJ1-2; tentatively, D is TRBD1 (6 bases). There are 13 residues in the CDR3. Germline V gene sequence: CDR1 SNHLY, CDR2 FYNNEI. The V gene lost 2 bases and the J gene lost 3 bases, with 7 bases spanning the gap. The CDR3 DNA follows: TGTGCCAGCAGTGAAACAGGGTACTATGGCTACACCTTC. Its protein product is CASSETGYYGYTF.

The J gene is TRBJ2-1, the V gene TRBV3-1 (or the pseudogene TRBV3-2); perhaps TRBD2 as D (5 bases). Germline assignment: CDR1 LGHDT and CDR2 YNNKEL (reference sequence). This CDR3 spans 12 amino acids. V was pared by 8 bases and J by 6 bases, with 11 bases between. Written as DNA, the CDR3 is TGTGCCAGCGCCACGGGGATCAATGAGCAGTTCTTC. Translation gives CASATGINEQFF.

CDR3 loop: CASSIGIRNTEAFF. The DNA of the CDR3 is TGTGCCAGTAGTATAGGTATCAGGAACACTGAAGCTTTCTTT. The chain joins TRBV19 to TRBJ1-1; D not resolved. This CDR3 contains 14 residues. Deletions cut 1 base from V and 1 base from J, with 7 bases between. Germline loops: CDR1 LNHDA, CDR2 SQIVND (reference sequence).

The V and J genes are TRBV6-6 and TRBJ1-2, with D uncertain. The CDR3 is made up of 15 amino acids. Germline CDR1 MNHNY, CDR2 SVGAGI (reference sequence). Trimming removed 6 bases from V and 3 bases from J, with 17 bases in between. The CDR3 DNA follows: TGTGCCAGCAGCTACCGGCGGGGTGTTGACTATGGCTACACCTTC. It yields the protein CASSYRRGVDYGYTF.

The chain recombines TRBV3-1 (or the pseudogene TRBV3-2) with TRBJ2-7; D call uncertain. Germline V CDR1 and CDR2: LGHDT, YNNKEL (reference sequence). Trimming removed 4 bases from V and 6 bases from J, with 19 bases in between. This CDR3 has 15 residues. CDR3 in amino acids: CASSPYPLGPVEQYF. CDR3 sequence (DNA): TGTGCCAGCAGCCCGTATCCCCTGGGCCCGGTCGAGCAGTACTTC.

A few counts support this clone. This chain joins TRBV5-1 and TRBJ2-7; the match to TRBD1 covers 7 bases. V lost 2 bases to trimming and J lost 1 base; unmatched junction nucleotides: 9. CDR3 size: 16 residues. Germline-derived CDR1 and CDR2 are SGHRS and YFSETQ. The CDR3 region has the DNA TGCGCCAGCAGCTTAGAAACCCGGGACAGATCCTACGAGCAGTACTTC. It encodes CASSLETRDRSYEQYF.

At least ten counts were recorded for this clone. The J gene is TRBJ2-7, the V gene TRBV5-6; 8 nucleotides align to TRBD1. The V and J ends lost 0 bases and 6 bases, in that order; junction bases with no gene match: 11. The CDR3 length is 16 residues. Germline V gene lookup returns CDR1 SGHDT and CDR2 YYEEEE. The CDR3 loop reads CASSLVSSGRGREQYF. The CDR3 DNA sequence: TGTGCCAGCAGCTTGGTCTCTAGTGGCAGGGGGCGCGAGCAGTACTTC.

Only a few counts were recorded for this clone. CDR3 in amino acids: CASSARDSSYEQYF. CDR3 DNA sequence: TGTGCCAGCAGCGCAAGGGACAGCTCCTACGAGCAGTACTTC. The rearrangement joins TRBV9 to TRBJ2-7, with 7 bases aligning to TRBD1. The ends lost 3 bases at V and 0 bases at J; junction bases unmatched: 3. This CDR3 has 14 residues. CDR1 and CDR2 from the germline V gene are SGDLS and YYNGEE.

This chain uses TRBV5-1 with TRBJ1-2; 8 positions match TRBD1. The V segment lost 4 bases and the J segment 4 bases; nucleotides outside the gene matches: 9. Germline V gene sequence: CDR1 SGHRS, CDR2 YFSETQ. The CDR3 loop spans 15 amino acids. The CDR3 loop reads CASSTRTDRVYGYTF. The CDR3 coding sequence is TGCGCCAGCAGCACCCGGACGGACAGGGTCTATGGCTACACCTTC.

The chain couples TRBV11-3 to TRBJ2-7, with 13 bases matching TRBD2. With V trimmed by 5 bases and J by 1 base, 5 bases remained unmatched. Germline V lookup: CDR1 SGHNT, CDR2 YENEEA. CDR3 length: 16 amino acids. The CDR3 loop reads CASSPGLAGASYEQYF. The DNA for the CDR3 is TGTGCCAGCAGCCCTGGACTAGCGGGGGCTTCCTACGAGCAGTACTTC.

The rearrangement links TRBV27 to TRBJ1-1; 7 bases match TRBD1. The CDR3 length is 13 residues. V was pared by 7 bases and J by 6 bases, with 8 bases of the junction left unmatched. CDR1 MNHEY and CDR2 SMNVEV come from the germline V gene (reference sequence). DNA for the CDR3: TGTGCCAGCAAAAAGACAGGGAGCCCTGAAGCTTTCTTT. This codes for CASKKTGSPEAFF.

The chain is built from TRBV21-1 and TRBJ1-5; no check of the table's D call, TRBD1, against the DNA was made. TRBV21-1 is an annotated pseudogene. The CDR3 has 16 amino acids. CDR3 DNA sequence: TGTGCCAGCAGCAAAGCTCAGGGGGCCCCTTTGCAGCCCCAGCATTTT. Protein sequence: CASSKAQGAPLQPQHF.

This clone has at least ten counts. V gene TRBV20-1 combines with J gene TRBJ2-3; 8 positions match TRBD2. The germline gives CDR1 DFQATT, CDR2 SNEGSKA (reference sequence). V was pared by 3 bases and J by 1 base, with 9 bases of the junction left unmatched. The CDR3 totals 16 residues. CDR3 sequence reads: CSASRSGGPGTDTQYF. The CDR3 nucleotides read TGCAGTGCTAGTCGGTCGGGGGGGCCGGGCACAGATACGCAGTATTTT.

This chain links TRBV6-1 with TRBJ2-5; D gene unclear. The V end was cut by 1 base, the J end by 3 bases, with 12 bases between. The germline V gene encodes CDR1 MNHNS and CDR2 SASEGT. CDR3 length equals 15 residues. This CDR3 is CASSEGSLGKETQYF. The DNA of the CDR3 is TGTGCCAGCAGTGAAGGGAGTTTAGGTAAAGAGACCCAGTACTTC.